These 28 T cell receptor beta chains were all obtained from the same sample, sequenced in a study of T cell responses to AZD1222 COVID-19 vaccine. Sequencing used immunoSEQ multiplex PCR; TCRdb keeps in-frame clones, though not all of them. The table shows 100,000 to 150,000 clones, with roughly 92% occurring only once. The sample consisted of peripheral blood, taken 28 days after the second AZD1222 dose. The receptors were sampled from an adult who received the AZD1222 COVID-19 vaccine.

In its sample, this clone was seen once. The J gene is TRBJ1-3, the V gene TRBV7-8; D gene unclear. The length of the CDR3 is 14 residues. Trimming removed 6 bases from V and 0 bases from J, with 9 bases in between. Germline V gene lookup returns CDR1 SGHVS and CDR2 FQNEAQ. The CDR3 protein is CASSPDGSGNTIYF. CDR3 coding DNA: TGTGCCAGCAGTCCCGACGGCTCTGGAAACACCATATATTTT.

The chain has TRBV6-1 and TRBJ1-1, with D uncertain. Germline CDR1 is MNHNS and CDR2 is SASEGT. V gave up 1 base and J gave up 0 bases, with 6 bases separating them. The CDR3 totals 14 residues. DNA of the CDR3: TGTGCCAGCAGTGAAGGGAACATGAACACTGAAGCTTTCTTT. Translated: CASSEGNMNTEAFF.

This chain connects TRBV4-2 to TRBJ2-3; TRBD2 matches 7 bases. The CDR3 covers 22 residues. J was trimmed by 6 bases and V by 0 bases; bases with no gene match: 27. Looked up from germline, CDR1 is LGHNA and CDR2 is YNFKEQ. The CDR3 DNA reads as TGTGCCAGCAGCCAAGATGTTGCGGGGGAGGGGTTCACCGATTTGGGGCTGGATACGCAGTATTTT. Translating it yields CASSQDVAGEGFTDLGLDTQYF.

The chain recombines TRBV14 with TRBJ1-6, with 10 positions matching TRBD1. The CDR3 has 17 residues. Germline CDR1 is SGHDN and CDR2 is FVKESK. Trimming removed 0 bases from V and 7 bases from J; junction bases left unmatched: 6. CDR3 in amino acids: CASSQETGQGENSPLHF. DNA of the CDR3: TGTGCCAGCAGCCAAGAAACTGGACAGGGGGAAAATTCACCCCTCCACTTT.

The chain joins TRBV6-5 to TRBJ2-5, with 8 nucleotides matching TRBD1. V trimming: 6 bases; J trimming: 5 bases; junction bases outside the gene matches: 8. Germline V gene data show CDR1 as MNHEY and CDR2 as SVGAGI. CDR3 length: 14 amino acids. The CDR3 DNA follows: TGTGCCAGCAGCGGGACAGGTGAATGGGAGACCCAGTACTTC. Amino acid sequence: CASSGTGEWETQYF.

V gene TRBV27 combines with J gene TRBJ2-2; D is undetermined. The germline V and J ends were trimmed by 3 bases and 0 bases, with 8 bases remaining between them. The germline gives CDR1 MNHEY, CDR2 SMNVEV (reference sequence). This CDR3 is 15 amino acids long. This chain's CDR3 is CASSLWAPNTGELFF. CDR3 sequence (DNA): TGTGCCAGCAGTTTGTGGGCTCCGAACACCGGGGAGCTGTTTTTT.

The chain employs TRBV2 and TRBJ1-3; D not certain. The CDR3 length is 13 residues. Germline CDR1 reads SNHLY; CDR2 reads FYNNEI. The V end lost 1 base, the J end lost 4 bases, and 5 bases lay between the germline ends. CDR3 coding DNA: TGTGCCAGCAGTGAAGACCGGGGAAACACCATATATTTT. Translated: CASSEDRGNTIYF.

The chain couples TRBV7-9 to TRBJ1-2, with D maybe TRBD1 (5 bases). V lost 1 base to trimming and J lost 8 bases, with 14 bases between them. The CDR3 loop spans 14 amino acids. The germline gives CDR1 SEHNR, CDR2 FQNEAQ (reference sequence). In DNA, the CDR3 is TGTGCCAGCAGCTTAGGCAGGGCGAATCACGGCTACACCTTC. Its protein is CASSLGRANHGYTF.

This clone is a singleton in its sample. The rearrangement joins TRBV7-2 to TRBJ1-1; 8 bases align to TRBD1. CDR1 and CDR2 (germline): SGHTA, FQGNSA. The length of the CDR3 is 13 residues. V lost 5 bases to trimming and J lost 4 bases; unmatched junction nucleotides: 3. The CDR3 bases are TGTGCCAGCAGCGCAGACAGGGGCACTGAAGCTTTCTTT. Its protein is CASSADRGTEAFF.

The V gene is TRBV5-1, the J gene TRBJ2-2, with TRBD1 identical over 7 bases. Per germline, CDR1 SGHRS and CDR2 YFSETQ. Trimming cost V 1 base and J 2 bases; bases outside gene matches: 2. The CDR3 contains 15 residues. For the CDR3, the DNA is TGCGCCAGCAGCTTGTCAGGGGGTAACACCGGGGAGCTGTTTTTT. Protein product: CASSLSGGNTGELFF. Full variable domain (missing parts from reference TRBV5-1 and TRBJ2-2): KAGVTQTPRYLIKTRGQQVTLSCSPISGHRSVSWYQQTPGQGLQFLFEYFSETQRNKGNFPGRFSGRQFSNSRSEMNVSTLELGDSALYLCASSLSGGNTGELFFGEGSRLTVL.

This clone came up once. The chain recombines TRBV19 with TRBJ2-7; 9 bases map to TRBD1. This CDR3 has 15 residues. Germline lookup yields CDR1 LNHDA and CDR2 SQIVND (reference sequence). Losses at the gene ends were 6 bases for V and 1 base for J; bases not matched to a gene: 7. For the CDR3, the DNA is TGTGCCAGTAGCACTTCCGGGACAGGGTCCTACGAGCAGTACTTC. Protein sequence: CASSTSGTGSYEQYF.

The chain is built from TRBV4-2 and TRBJ1-1; TRBD1 might be the D (6 bases). The CDR3 loop spans 15 amino acids. CDR1 and CDR2 from the germline V gene are LGHNA and YNFKEQ. V was cut by 2 bases and J by 2 bases, with 12 bases left in between. The CDR3, as DNA: TGTGCCAGCAGCCAAAGGGGGTTAAGAAACACTGAAGCTTTCTTT. Translated, it gives CASSQRGLRNTEAFF.

The gene calls are TRBV6-2 or TRBV6-3 and TRBJ2-7, with a possible D match to TRBD1 (8 bases). Trimming removed 0 bases at V and 5 bases at J, with 17 bases between. The CDR3 is 16 amino acids. CDR1 is MNHEY and CDR2 is SVGEGT in the germline V gene. CDR3: CASSYSPGQAGDEQYF. CDR3 in DNA: TGTGCCAGCAGTTACTCGCCGGGACAGGCGGGGGACGAGCAGTACTTC.

In this sample, this clone turned up once. This chain links TRBV9 with TRBJ2-3; 7 bases map to TRBD1. The CDR3 is 15 residues long. V shed 8 bases and J 2 bases; nucleotides not matched to a gene: 11. The germline CDR1 and CDR2 sequences are SGDLS and YYNGEE. The CDR3 spells CASAGTAILTDTQYF. The DNA for the CDR3 is TGTGCCAGTGCCGGGACAGCGATCCTCACAGATACGCAGTATTTT.

The V and J genes are TRBV5-1 and TRBJ2-5; 9 bases line up with TRBD2. The germline V gene encodes CDR1 SGHRS and CDR2 YFSETQ. With 6 bases clipped from V and 3 bases from J, the junction kept 3 bases outside the gene matches. This CDR3 has 13 amino acids. The CDR3 loop is CASKLAGEETQYF. The CDR3 nucleotides are TGCGCCAGCAAACTAGCGGGTGAAGAGACCCAGTACTTC.

This chain links TRBV7-3 with TRBJ1-3, with a possible D match to TRBD1 (6 bases). This CDR3 region has 15 residues. Germline assignment: CDR1 SGHTA and CDR2 FQGTGA. V gave up 5 bases and J gave up 4 bases, with 15 bases separating them. The chain's CDR3 is CASSLSRDNGNTIYF. CDR3 nucleotide sequence: TGTGCCAGCAGCCTAAGCAGGGACAACGGAAACACCATATATTTT.

The chain uses TRBV7-7 and TRBJ2-5; 11 nucleotides align to TRBD1. J lost 5 bases, V lost 5 bases, and 4 bases had no gene match. The CDR3 has 14 residues. CDR1 is SSHAT, CDR2 FNYEAQ, per germline (reference sequence). CDR3 sequence reads: CASSRDRGWETQYF. The CDR3 nucleotides are TGTGCCAGCAGCCGGGACAGGGGGTGGGAGACCCAGTACTTC.

The rearrangement uses TRBV25-1 and TRBJ2-3, with 8 bases that match TRBD2. The trim removed 2 bases at V and 2 bases at J, leaving 3 bases unmatched. This CDR3 has 15 amino acids. Germline loops: CDR1 MGHDK, CDR2 SYGVNS. The CDR3 region is CASSETSGTTDTQYF. The CDR3 DNA is TGTGCCAGCAGTGAAACTAGCGGAACCACAGATACGCAGTATTTT.

The V gene is TRBV27, the J gene TRBJ2-7, with D hard to call. The CDR3 consists of 13 residues. V gave up 0 bases and J gave up 3 bases, with 6 bases separating them. Germline-derived CDR1 and CDR2 are MNHEY and SMNVEV (reference sequence). CDR3: CASSLSSNYEQYF. The CDR3, as DNA: TGTGCCAGCAGTTTATCGAGCAACTACGAGCAGTACTTC.

The V call is TRBV30, the J call TRBJ2-3; 7 positions match TRBD1. The CDR3 length is 13 residues. The junction had 11 bases not matched to a gene; V was cut back by 8 bases and J by 6 bases. Germline lookup yields CDR1 GTSNPN and CDR2 SVGIG (reference sequence). CDR3 coding DNA: TGTGCCCAAAGACAGGGCTCGGGGGATACGCAGTATTTT. Its translation is CAQRQGSGDTQYF.

V and J are TRBV6-5 and TRBJ1-6; D is possibly TRBD1 (6 bases). Germline values: CDR1 MNHEY, CDR2 SVGAGI. The CDR3 consists of 15 residues. The V end was cut by 6 bases, the J end by 7 bases, with 16 bases between. The CDR3 nucleotides are TGTGCCAGCAGAGCAAGCGACAGGTTCAATTCACCCCTCCACTTT. It specifies CASRASDRFNSPLHF.

DNA of the CDR3: TGTGCCAGCAGCGTAGATTTGGCAGGGGGCAACGAGCAGTACTTC. As protein: CASSVDLAGGNEQYF. This chain links TRBV9 with TRBJ2-7; 8 bases agree with TRBD1. CDR1 and CDR2 from the germline V gene are SGDLS and YYNGEE. Trimming at V came to 0 bases and at J to 5 bases, leaving 7 bases not matched to a gene. There are 15 residues in the CDR3.

The chain employs TRBV15 and TRBJ2-1; the D gene could be TRBD1 or TRBD2 (5 bases each). The length of the CDR3 is 17 residues. CDR1 LNHNV and CDR2 YYDKDF come from the germline V gene (reference sequence). V lost 0 bases to trimming and J lost 9 bases, with 21 bases between them. The CDR3 DNA reads as TGTGCCACCAGCAGAGATCTTGGCAGGGAGTTGGGTGGTGAGCAGTTCTTC. As protein: CATSRDLGRELGGEQFF.

The rearrangement uses TRBV27 and TRBJ2-1; D call uncertain. Germline V gene sequence: CDR1 MNHEY, CDR2 SMNVEV (reference sequence). The ends were cut back, 6 bases at V and 1 base at J, with 7 bases in the middle. There are 13 residues in the CDR3. CDR3 nucleotide sequence: TGTGCCAGCAGCTTGAATTCCTACAATGAGCAGTTCTTC. It is translated as CASSLNSYNEQFF.

The chain couples TRBV5-1 to TRBJ1-4; weak D call: TRBD1 (6 bases). CDR1 and CDR2 from the germline V gene are SGHRS and YFSETQ. The CDR3 spans 15 residues. V gave up 1 base and J gave up 5 bases, with 12 bases separating them. CDR3 DNA: TGCGCCAGCAGCTTGTATTCTGGACAGAATGAAAAACTGTTTTTT. Translated: CASSLYSGQNEKLFF.

CDR3: CASSASGEQFF. The CDR3 nucleotides are TGTGCCAGCAGTGCATCGGGGGAGCAGTTCTTC. The chain carries TRBV9 and TRBJ2-1; the D gene is possibly TRBD2 (5 bases). CDR1 is SGDLS and CDR2 is YYNGEE in the germline V gene. Trimming took off 5 bases at V and 10 bases at J, with 10 bases between the two ends. The CDR3 has 11 amino acids.

The rearrangement joins TRBV7-2 to TRBJ2-1, with 7 positions matching TRBD1. Germline V lookup: CDR1 SGHTA, CDR2 FQGNSA. This CDR3 spans 13 amino acids. Trimming cost V 6 bases and J 12 bases; bases outside gene matches: 11. The DNA for the CDR3 is TGTGCCAGCAGTCACCTCGACAGGGAACGGCAGTTCTTC. It is translated as CASSHLDRERQFF.

The chain links TRBV4-3 to TRBJ1-1, with a possible D match to TRBD1 (5 bases). Germline V gene data show CDR1 as LGHNA and CDR2 as YSLEER. Trimming took 5 bases from V and 1 from J, leaving 20 bases between them. This CDR3 region has 17 residues. The CDR3 DNA is TGCGCCAGCAGCAGAGGGCAGGGAAGTCCTACGAACACTGAAGCTTTCTTT. Its translation: CASSRGQGSPTNTEAFF.